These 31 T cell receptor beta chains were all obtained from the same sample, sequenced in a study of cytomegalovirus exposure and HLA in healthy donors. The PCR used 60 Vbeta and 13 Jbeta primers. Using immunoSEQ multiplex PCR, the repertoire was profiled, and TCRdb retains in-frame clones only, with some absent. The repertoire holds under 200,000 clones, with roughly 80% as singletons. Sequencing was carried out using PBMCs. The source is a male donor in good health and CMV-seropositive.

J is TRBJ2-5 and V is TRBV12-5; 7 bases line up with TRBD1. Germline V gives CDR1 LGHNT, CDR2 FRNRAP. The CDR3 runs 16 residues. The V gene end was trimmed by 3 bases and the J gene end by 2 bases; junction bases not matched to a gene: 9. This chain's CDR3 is CASGLGVGTAQETQYF. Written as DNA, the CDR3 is TGTGCTAGTGGTTTAGGGGTTGGGACAGCTCAAGAGACCCAGTACTTC.

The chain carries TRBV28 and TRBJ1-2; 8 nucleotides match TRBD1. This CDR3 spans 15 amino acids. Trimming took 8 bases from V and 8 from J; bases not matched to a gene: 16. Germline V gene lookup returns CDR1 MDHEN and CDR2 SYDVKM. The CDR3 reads CASVQPTGGWSGYTF. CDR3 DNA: TGTGCCAGCGTTCAACCCACAGGGGGATGGAGCGGCTACACCTTC.

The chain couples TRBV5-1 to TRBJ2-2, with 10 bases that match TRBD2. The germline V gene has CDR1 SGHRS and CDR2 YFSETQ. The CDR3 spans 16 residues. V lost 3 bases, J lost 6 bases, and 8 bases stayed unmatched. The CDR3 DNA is TGCGCCAGCAGCTCCCCCAGCGGGAGGGCCGCCGGGGAGCTGTTTTTT. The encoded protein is CASSSPSGRAAGELFF.

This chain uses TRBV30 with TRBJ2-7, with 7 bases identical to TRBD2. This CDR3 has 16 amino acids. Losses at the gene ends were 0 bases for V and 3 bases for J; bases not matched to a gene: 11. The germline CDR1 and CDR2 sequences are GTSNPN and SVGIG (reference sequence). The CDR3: CAWSVGPGEGLYEQYF. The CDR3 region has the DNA TGTGCCTGGAGTGTGGGTCCGGGGGAGGGCCTCTACGAGCAGTACTTC.

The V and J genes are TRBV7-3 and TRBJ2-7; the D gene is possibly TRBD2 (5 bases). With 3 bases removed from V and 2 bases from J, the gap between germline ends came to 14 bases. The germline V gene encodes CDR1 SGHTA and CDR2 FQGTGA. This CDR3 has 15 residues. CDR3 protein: CASSLRAGSAYEQYF. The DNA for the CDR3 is TGTGCCAGCAGCTTGAGGGCTGGGAGCGCCTACGAGCAGTACTTC.

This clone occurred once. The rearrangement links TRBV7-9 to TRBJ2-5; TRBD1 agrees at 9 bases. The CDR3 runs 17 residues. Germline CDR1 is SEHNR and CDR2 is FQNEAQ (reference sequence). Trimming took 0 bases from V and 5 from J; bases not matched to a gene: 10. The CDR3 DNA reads TGTGCCAGCAGCTTAGCGTCCGGGACAGGGATTAAGGAGACCCAGTACTTC. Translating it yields CASSLASGTGIKETQYF.

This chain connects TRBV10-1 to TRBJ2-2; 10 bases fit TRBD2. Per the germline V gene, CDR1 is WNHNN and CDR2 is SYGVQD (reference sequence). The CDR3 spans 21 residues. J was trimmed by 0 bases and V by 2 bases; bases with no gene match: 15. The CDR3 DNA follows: TGCGCCAGCAGTGAGATGAGCGGGAGGGCCCTCGGTAACGCGAACACCGGGGAGCTGTTTTTT. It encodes CASSEMSGRALGNANTGELFF.

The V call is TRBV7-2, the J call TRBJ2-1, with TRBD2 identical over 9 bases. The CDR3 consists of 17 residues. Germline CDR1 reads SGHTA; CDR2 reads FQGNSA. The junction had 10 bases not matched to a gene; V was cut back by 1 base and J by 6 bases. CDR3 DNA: TGTGCCAGCAGCTTAGGCGGGAGGGTTCTGGGCCGCAATGAGCAGTTCTTC. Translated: CASSLGGRVLGRNEQFF.

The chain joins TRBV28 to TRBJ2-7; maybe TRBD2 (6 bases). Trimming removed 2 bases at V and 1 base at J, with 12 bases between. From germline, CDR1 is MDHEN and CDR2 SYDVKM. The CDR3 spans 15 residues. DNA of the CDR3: TGTGCCAGCAGTTTAGGGGGGAAGAGGTCCTACGAGCAGTACTTC. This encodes CASSLGGKRSYEQYF.

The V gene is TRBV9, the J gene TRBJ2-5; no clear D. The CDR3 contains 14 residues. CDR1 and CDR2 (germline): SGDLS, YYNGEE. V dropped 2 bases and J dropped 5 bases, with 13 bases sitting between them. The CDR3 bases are TGTGCCAGCAGCGTGTTGGAGAGTTGGGAGACCCAGTACTTC. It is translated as CASSVLESWETQYF.

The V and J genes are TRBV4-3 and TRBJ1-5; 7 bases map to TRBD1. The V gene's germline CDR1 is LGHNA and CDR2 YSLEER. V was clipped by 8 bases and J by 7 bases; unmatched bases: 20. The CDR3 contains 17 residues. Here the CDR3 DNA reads TGCGCCAGCGGCCTGCCAGCACAGGGGCCACAGTGGCAGCCCCAGCATTTT. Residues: CASGLPAQGPQWQPQHF.

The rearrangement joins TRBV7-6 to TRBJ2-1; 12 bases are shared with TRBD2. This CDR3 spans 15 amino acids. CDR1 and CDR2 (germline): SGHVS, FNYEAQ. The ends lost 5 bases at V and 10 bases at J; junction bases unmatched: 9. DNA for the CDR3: TGTGCCAGCAGCCAGACTAGCGGGAGAGACCGCGAGCAGTTCTTC. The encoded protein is CASSQTSGRDREQFF.

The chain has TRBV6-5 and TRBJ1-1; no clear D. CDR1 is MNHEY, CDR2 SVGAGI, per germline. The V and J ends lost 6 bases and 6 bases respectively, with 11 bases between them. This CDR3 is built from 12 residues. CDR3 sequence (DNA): TGTGCCAGCAGCTCGGACTCCGCTGAAGCTTTCTTT. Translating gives CASSSDSAEAFF.

CDR3 in amino acids: CASRVLGNEQFF. The CDR3 DNA reads as TGTGCCAGCAGGGTACTTGGCAATGAGCAGTTCTTC. The rearrangement uses TRBV2 and TRBJ2-1; D uncertain. Germline CDR1 is SNHLY and CDR2 is FYNNEI. This CDR3 has 12 residues. Trimming took 6 bases from V and 6 from J, leaving 9 bases between them.

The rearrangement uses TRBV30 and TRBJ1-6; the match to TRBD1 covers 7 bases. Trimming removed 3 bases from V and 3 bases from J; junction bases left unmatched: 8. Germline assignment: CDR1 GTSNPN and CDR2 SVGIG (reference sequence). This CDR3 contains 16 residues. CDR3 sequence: CAWSLAGTVYNSPLHF. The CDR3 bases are TGTGCCTGGAGCCTTGCCGGGACAGTCTATAATTCACCCCTCCACTTT.

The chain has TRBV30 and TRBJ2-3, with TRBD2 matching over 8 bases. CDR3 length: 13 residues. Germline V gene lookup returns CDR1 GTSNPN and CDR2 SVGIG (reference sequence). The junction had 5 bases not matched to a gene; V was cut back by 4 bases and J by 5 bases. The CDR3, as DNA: TGTGCCTGGAACGGGAGGGTTGGAGATACGCAGTATTTT. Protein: CAWNGRVGDTQYF.

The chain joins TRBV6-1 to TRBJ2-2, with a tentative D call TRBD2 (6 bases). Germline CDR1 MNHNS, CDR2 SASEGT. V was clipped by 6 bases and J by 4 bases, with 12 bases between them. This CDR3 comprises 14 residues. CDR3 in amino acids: CASSRKEGTGELFF. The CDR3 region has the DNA TGTGCCAGCAGCCGAAAGGAGGGCACCGGGGAGCTGTTTTTT.

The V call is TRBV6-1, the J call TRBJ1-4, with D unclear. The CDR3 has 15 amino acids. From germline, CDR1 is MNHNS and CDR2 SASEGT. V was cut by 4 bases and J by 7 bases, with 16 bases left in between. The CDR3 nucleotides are TGTGCCAGCAGTGCTACACTAGTCGCTTCTGAAAAACTGTTTTTT. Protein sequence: CASSATLVASEKLFF.

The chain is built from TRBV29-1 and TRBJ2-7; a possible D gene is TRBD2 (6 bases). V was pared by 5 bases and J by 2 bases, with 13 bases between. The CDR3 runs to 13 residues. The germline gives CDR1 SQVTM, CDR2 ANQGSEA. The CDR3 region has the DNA TGCAGCGTTCCGGGACTCCGGACCTACGAGCAGTACTTC. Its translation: CSVPGLRTYEQYF.

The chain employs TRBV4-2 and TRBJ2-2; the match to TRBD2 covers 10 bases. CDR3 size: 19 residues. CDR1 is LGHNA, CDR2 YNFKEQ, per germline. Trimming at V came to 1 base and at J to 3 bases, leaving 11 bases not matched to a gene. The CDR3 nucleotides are TGTGCCAGCAGCCAAGGTCAGGCTAGCGGGAGTCTAGACACCGGGGAGCTGTTTTTT. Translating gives CASSQGQASGSLDTGELFF.

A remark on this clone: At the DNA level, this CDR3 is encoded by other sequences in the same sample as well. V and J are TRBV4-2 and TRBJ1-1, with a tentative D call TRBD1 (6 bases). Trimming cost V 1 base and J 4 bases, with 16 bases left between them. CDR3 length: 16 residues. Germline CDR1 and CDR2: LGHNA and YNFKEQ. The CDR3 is CASSQGQGRESTEAFF. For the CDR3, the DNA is TGTGCCAGCAGCCAAGGGCAGGGGAGGGAGAGCACTGAAGCTTTCTTT.

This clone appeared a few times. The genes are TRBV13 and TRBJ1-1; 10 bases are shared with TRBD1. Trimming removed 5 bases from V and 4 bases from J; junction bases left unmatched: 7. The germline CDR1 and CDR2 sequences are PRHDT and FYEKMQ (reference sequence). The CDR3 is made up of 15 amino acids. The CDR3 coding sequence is TGTGCCAGCAGCGAACGGACAGGGGGAGGCACTGAAGCTTTCTTT. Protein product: CASSERTGGGTEAFF.

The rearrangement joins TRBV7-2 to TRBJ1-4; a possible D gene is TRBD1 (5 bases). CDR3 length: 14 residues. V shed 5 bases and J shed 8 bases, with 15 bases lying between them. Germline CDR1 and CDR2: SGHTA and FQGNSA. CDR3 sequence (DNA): TGTGCCAGCAGCCTCCAGGGAATTGGAGAAAAACTGTTTTTT. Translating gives CASSLQGIGEKLFF.

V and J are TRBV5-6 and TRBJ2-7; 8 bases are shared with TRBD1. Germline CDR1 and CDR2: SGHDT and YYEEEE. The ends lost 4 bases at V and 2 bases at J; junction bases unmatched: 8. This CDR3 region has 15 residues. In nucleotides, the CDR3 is TGTGCCAGCAGCAGGACAGGGAAGGGGACCTACGAGCAGTACTTC. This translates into CASSRTGKGTYEQYF. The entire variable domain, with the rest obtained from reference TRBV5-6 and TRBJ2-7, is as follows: DAGVTQSPTHLIKTRGQQVTLRCSPKSGHDTVSWYQQALGQGPQFIFQYYEEEERQRGNFPDRFSGHQFPNYSSELNVNALLLGDSALYLCASSRTGKGTYEQYFGPGTRLTVT.

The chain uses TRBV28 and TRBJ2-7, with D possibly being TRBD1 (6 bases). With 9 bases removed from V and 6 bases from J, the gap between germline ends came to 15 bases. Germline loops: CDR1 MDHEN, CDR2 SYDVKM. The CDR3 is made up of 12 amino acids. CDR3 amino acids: CASTARGSEQYF. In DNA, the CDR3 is TGTGCCAGTACCGCCAGGGGATCCGAGCAGTACTTC.

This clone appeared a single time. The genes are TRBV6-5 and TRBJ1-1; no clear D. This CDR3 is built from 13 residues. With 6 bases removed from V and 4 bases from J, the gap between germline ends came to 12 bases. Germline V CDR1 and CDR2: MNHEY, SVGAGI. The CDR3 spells CASSGVLGTEAFF. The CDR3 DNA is TGTGCCAGCAGCGGGGTTTTGGGCACTGAAGCTTTCTTT.

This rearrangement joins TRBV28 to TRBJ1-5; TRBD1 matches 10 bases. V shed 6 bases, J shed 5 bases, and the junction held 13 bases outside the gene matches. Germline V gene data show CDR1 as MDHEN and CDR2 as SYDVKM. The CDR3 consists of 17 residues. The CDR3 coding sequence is TGTGCCAGCAGACCCTTCCGGGACAGGGGAATGTATCAGCCCCAGCATTTT. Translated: CASRPFRDRGMYQPQHF.

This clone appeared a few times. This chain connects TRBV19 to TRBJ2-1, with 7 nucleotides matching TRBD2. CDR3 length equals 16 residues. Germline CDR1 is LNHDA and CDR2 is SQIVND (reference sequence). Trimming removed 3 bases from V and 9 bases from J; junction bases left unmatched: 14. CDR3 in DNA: TGTGCCAGTAGTATTTCGGGGCGGACGGGAGGCTTTGAGCAGTTCTTC. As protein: CASSISGRTGGFEQFF.

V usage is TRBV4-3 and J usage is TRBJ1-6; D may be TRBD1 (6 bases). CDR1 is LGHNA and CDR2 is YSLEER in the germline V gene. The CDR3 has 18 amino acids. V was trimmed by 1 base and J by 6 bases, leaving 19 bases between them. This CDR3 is CASSQGHGGAAGNSPLHF. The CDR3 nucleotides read TGCGCCAGCAGCCAAGGTCACGGGGGGGCCGCGGGTAATTCACCCCTCCACTTT.

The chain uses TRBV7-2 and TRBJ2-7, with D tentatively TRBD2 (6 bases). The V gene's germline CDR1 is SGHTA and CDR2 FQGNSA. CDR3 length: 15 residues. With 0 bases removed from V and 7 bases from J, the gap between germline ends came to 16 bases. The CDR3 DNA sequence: TGTGCCAGCAGCTTAGCGCCAAGCGGAGGGGAAGAGCAGTACTTC. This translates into CASSLAPSGGEEQYF.

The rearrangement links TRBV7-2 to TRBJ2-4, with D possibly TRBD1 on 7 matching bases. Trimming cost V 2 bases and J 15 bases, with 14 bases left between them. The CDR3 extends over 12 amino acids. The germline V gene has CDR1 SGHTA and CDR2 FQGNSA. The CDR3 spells CASSLTRGVPYF. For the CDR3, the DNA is TGTGCCAGCAGCTTAACCAGGGGGGTTCCGTACTTC.